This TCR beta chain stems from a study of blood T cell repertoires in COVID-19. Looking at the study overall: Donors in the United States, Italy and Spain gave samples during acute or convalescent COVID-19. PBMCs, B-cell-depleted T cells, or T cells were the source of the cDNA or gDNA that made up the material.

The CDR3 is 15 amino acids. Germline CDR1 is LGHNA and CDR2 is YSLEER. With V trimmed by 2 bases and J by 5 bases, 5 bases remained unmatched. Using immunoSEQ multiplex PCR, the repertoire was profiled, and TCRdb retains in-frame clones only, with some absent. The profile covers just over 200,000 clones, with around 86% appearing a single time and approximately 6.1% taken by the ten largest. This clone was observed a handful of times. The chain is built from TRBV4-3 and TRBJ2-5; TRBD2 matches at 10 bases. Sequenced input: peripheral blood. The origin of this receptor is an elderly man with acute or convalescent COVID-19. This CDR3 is CASSQRTSGTETQYF. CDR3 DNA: TGCGCCAGCAGCCAACGGACTAGCGGTACTGAGACCCAGTACTTC.